This TCR beta chain was recovered during a study of OX40 agonist ivuxolimab in advanced cancers. Background on the study: A history of anti-PD-1, anti-PD-L1 or anti-CTLA-4 therapy was acceptable, and approximately 40% had some.

Systemic immunosuppression or autoimmune disease history was grounds to exclude patients. The CDR3 totals 10 residues. Germline-derived CDR1 and CDR2 are DFQATT and SNEGSKA (reference sequence). V was trimmed by 6 bases and J by 1 base, leaving 4 bases between them. Clones were sequenced by immunoSEQ multiplex PCR, and TCRdb holds only the in-frame ones, with some missing. The sample holds tens of thousands of clones; about 89% are singletons and the top ten take approximately 0.52%. Here the sequenced sample was CD4+ or CD8+ T cells sorted from blood, taken in a trial of the OX40 agonist ivuxolimab. The TCR was taken from an adult with an advanced solid tumor such as melanoma, head and neck, liver or kidney cancer. This chain connects TRBV20-1 to TRBJ2-7; no clear D gene. CDR3 loop: CSARSYEQYF. The CDR3, as DNA: TGCAGTGCGCGTTCCTACGAGCAGTACTTC.